This entry lists 29 T cell receptor beta chains sequenced from one sample in a study of blood T cell repertoires in COVID-19. The protocol was immunoSEQ multiplex PCR, while the TCRdb copy is restricted to in-frame clones and leaves out a portion. The sample includes some 47,000 clones, around 86% of them seen just once. The material sequenced was peripheral blood. The receptors derive from a woman aged 60-75 years with acute or convalescent COVID-19.

This clone was seen a single time. DNA of the CDR3: TGCGCCAGCAGCTCCACACAGGGAGAAGCTTTCTTT. It codes for CASSSTQGEAFF. The V gene is TRBV5-1, the J gene TRBJ1-1, with D possibly being TRBD1 (6 bases). CDR3 length: 12 residues. Trimming shortened V by 3 bases and J by 8 bases, and 11 bases separated the two germline ends. Germline-derived CDR1 and CDR2 are SGHRS and YFSETQ. Supplemented by reference TRBV5-1 and TRBJ1-1, the full variable domain reads KAGVTQTPRYLIKTRGQQVTLSCSPISGHRSVSWYQQTPGQGLQFLFEYFSETQRNKGNFPGRFSGRQFSNSRSEMNVSTLELGDSALYLCASSSTQGEAFFGQGTRLTVV.

The gene calls are TRBV5-1 and TRBJ2-1; D remains ambiguous. V dropped 4 bases and J dropped 7 bases, with 18 bases sitting between them. Germline assignment: CDR1 SGHRS and CDR2 YFSETQ. This CDR3 comprises 15 residues. Here the CDR3 DNA reads TGCGCCAGCAGCAAGGCAGTAGCCGCCGCGAATGAGCAGTTCTTC. This sequence encodes CASSKAVAAANEQFF.

The V gene is TRBV11-3, the J gene TRBJ2-2; D possibly corresponds to TRBD2 (5 bases). This CDR3 is 14 amino acids long. The germline V gene has CDR1 SGHNT and CDR2 YENEEA. The V and J ends lost 3 bases and 1 base respectively, with 6 bases between them. CDR3 in amino acids: CASSLRVNTGELFF. In DNA, the CDR3 is TGTGCCAGCAGCTTGAGGGTGAACACCGGGGAGCTGTTTTTT.

The chain is built from TRBV30 and TRBJ2-1; 7 positions match TRBD1. The J segment lost 7 bases and the V segment lost 8 bases, leaving 11 bases of the junction unmatched. Germline V gene lookup returns CDR1 GTSNPN and CDR2 SVGIG (reference sequence). This CDR3 is 13 amino acids long. In DNA, the CDR3 is TGTGCCGGAAACAGGGGTTTGGAGAATGAGCAGTTCTTC. Translating it yields CAGNRGLENEQFF.

This clone has only one observation. The gene calls are TRBV30 and TRBJ2-1, with 8 nucleotides matching TRBD2. J lost 7 bases, V lost 5 bases, and 4 bases had no gene match. The CDR3 has 12 amino acids. Germline V gene sequence: CDR1 GTSNPN, CDR2 SVGIG (reference sequence). The CDR3 protein is CAWASGRNEQFF. CDR3 nucleotides: TGTGCCTGGGCTAGCGGGCGGAATGAGCAGTTCTTC.

This clone showed up just once. The chain uses TRBV2 and TRBJ1-6, with D perhaps TRBD1 (5 bases). The V gene lost 4 bases and the J gene lost 9 bases, with 13 bases spanning the gap. The germline CDR1 and CDR2 sequences are SNHLY and FYNNEI. This CDR3 spans 14 amino acids. CDR3 region: CASSAEGVGSPLHF. The CDR3 DNA reads TGTGCCAGCAGTGCGGAAGGGGTCGGTTCACCCCTCCACTTT.

V is TRBV13 and J is TRBJ1-6; 10 nucleotides agree with TRBD1. From germline, CDR1 is PRHDT and CDR2 FYEKMQ (reference sequence). V dropped 4 bases and J dropped 8; count of bases not matched to a gene: 8. The CDR3 has 16 residues. Here the CDR3 reads CASSSPTGTGDSPLHF. The CDR3 DNA sequence: TGTGCCAGCAGCTCCCCAACGGGGACAGGGGATTCACCCCTCCACTTT.

The rearrangement uses TRBV5-4 and TRBJ1-1; 8 nucleotides match TRBD1. Germline CDR1 and CDR2: SGHNT and YYREEE (reference sequence). The ends lost 4 bases at V and 5 bases at J; junction bases unmatched: 7. The CDR3 consists of 14 residues. CDR3 residues: CASSTWTGWTEAFF. CDR3 nucleotides: TGTGCCAGCAGCACTTGGACAGGGTGGACTGAAGCTTTCTTT. Together with reference TRBV5-4 and TRBJ1-1, the CDR3 gives the full variable domain: ETGVTQSPTHLIKTRGQQVTLRCSSQSGHNTVSWYQQALGQGPQFIFQYYREEENGRGNFPPRFSGLQFPNYSSELNVNALELDDSALYLCASSTWTGWTEAFFGQGTRLTVV.

CDR3 DNA sequence: TGTGCCAGCAAACTAACAGGCAGCGAAAAACTGTTTTTT. This gives the protein CASKLTGSEKLFF. This chain joins TRBV6-6 and TRBJ1-4; perhaps TRBD1 as D (5 bases). The V gene lost 7 bases and the J gene lost 8 bases, with 14 bases spanning the gap. The CDR3 contains 13 residues. The germline V gene encodes CDR1 MNHNY and CDR2 SVGAGI (reference sequence).

The V and J genes are TRBV6-1 and TRBJ1-6, with D possibly matching TRBD1 (5 bases). The CDR3 length is 14 residues. Per germline, CDR1 MNHNS and CDR2 SASEGT. The V gene lost 3 bases and the J gene lost 6 bases, with 9 bases spanning the gap. CDR3 sequence: CASSDRRGNSPLHF. CDR3 DNA sequence: TGTGCCAGCAGTGATAGGAGGGGTAATTCACCCCTCCACTTT.

This clone was seen a few times. The chain employs TRBV6-5 and TRBJ2-2; TRBD2 matches 7 bases. The CDR3 sequence is 14 residues long. Germline V gene data show CDR1 as MNHEY and CDR2 as SVGAGI. Unmatched junction bases numbered 6, after V lost 11 bases and J lost 0 bases. The CDR3: CACQRDPNTGELFF. The CDR3 DNA sequence: TGTGCCTGCCAGCGGGACCCGAACACCGGGGAGCTGTTTTTT.

The rearrangement uses TRBV10-3 and TRBJ1-1; a weak D match, TRBD1 (6 bases). The CDR3 runs 14 residues. Trimming stripped 6 bases from V and 2 bases from J, with 13 bases between. Germline loops: CDR1 ENHRY, CDR2 SYGVKD. As DNA, the CDR3 is TGTGCCATCAGGTCAGGGGAAACAAACACTGAAGCTTTCTTT. Amino acid sequence: CAIRSGETNTEAFF.

This sequence joins TRBV7-2 and TRBJ1-2, with D tentatively TRBD1 (6 bases). This CDR3 has 13 residues. V gave up 4 bases and J gave up 6 bases, with 12 bases separating them. Germline assignment: CDR1 SGHTA and CDR2 FQGNSA. CDR3 in amino acids: CASSSQQGDGYTF. The CDR3 DNA follows: TGTGCCAGCAGCTCACAACAGGGAGATGGCTACACCTTC.

The chain links TRBV11-2 to TRBJ1-2; no definite D call. This CDR3 is built from 15 residues. Trimming cost V 5 bases and J 8 bases, with 21 bases left between them. Germline loops: CDR1 SGHAT, CDR2 FQNNGV. CDR3 loop: CASSLGPSLPTGYTF. In DNA, the CDR3 is TGTGCCAGCAGCCTTGGGCCTTCTCTTCCCACCGGCTACACCTTC.

The chain couples TRBV30 to TRBJ2-4; a weak D match, TRBD2 (5 bases). CDR1 is GTSNPN, CDR2 SVGIG, per germline (reference sequence). The V and J ends lost 3 bases and 3 bases respectively, with 15 bases between them. The length of the CDR3 is 15 residues. CDR3 sequence: CAWRWSADDKNIQYF. The CDR3 DNA reads as TGTGCCTGGAGATGGTCAGCGGACGACAAAAACATTCAGTACTTC. The full variable domain, completed using reference TRBV30 and TRBJ2-4, is SQTIHQWPATLVQPVGSPLSLECTVEGTSNPNLYWYRQAAGRGLQLLFYSVGIGQISSEVPQNLSASRPQDRQFILSSKKLLLSDSGFYLCAWRWSADDKNIQYFGAGTRLSVL.

The V and J genes are TRBV30 and TRBJ1-2, with D unclear. CDR3 length: 11 amino acids. Germline loops: CDR1 GTSNPN, CDR2 SVGIG (reference sequence). This CDR3 reads CASGRGYGYTF. The CDR3 nucleotides are TGTGCTTCGGGGAGAGGCTATGGCTACACCTTC.

This chain connects TRBV3-1 (or the pseudogene TRBV3-2) to TRBJ2-1; 9 bases match TRBD2. V gave up 5 bases and J gave up 4 bases; unmatched junction bases: 3. Germline CDR1 LGHDT, CDR2 YNNKEL (reference sequence). The CDR3 is 14 residues long. CDR3: CASSLAGAYNEQFF. The CDR3 region has the DNA TGTGCCAGCAGCTTAGCGGGAGCGTACAATGAGCAGTTCTTC.

CDR3 sequence: CAIRLEGTDTQYF. The CDR3 DNA follows: TGCGCCATCCGGCTGGAGGGCACAGATACGCAGTATTTT. The J gene is TRBJ2-3, the V gene TRBV5-1; D perhaps matches TRBD2 (5 bases). The CDR3 is made up of 13 amino acids. The germline CDR1 and CDR2 sequences are SGHRS and YFSETQ. Trimming left V 9 bases short and J 1 base short, with 12 bases between.

Only one count was recorded for this clone. The V call is TRBV18, the J call TRBJ1-1, with D tentatively TRBD1 (6 bases). Trimming shortened V by 4 bases and J by 0 bases, and 15 bases separated the two germline ends. This CDR3 region has 16 residues. The germline CDR1 and CDR2 sequences are KGHSH and LQKENI. The DNA for the CDR3 is TGTGCCAGCTCACTCTCTTTGGGGGCCATGAACACTGAAGCTTTCTTT. Encoded protein: CASSLSLGAMNTEAFF.

This rearrangement joins TRBV9 to TRBJ2-6; 10 nucleotides agree with TRBD2. The ends lost 3 bases at V and 2 bases at J; junction bases unmatched: 14. CDR1 SGDLS and CDR2 YYNGEE come from the germline V gene. The CDR3 loop spans 20 amino acids. This CDR3 reads CASSGEAGGPSHPGANVLTF. DNA for the CDR3: TGTGCCAGCAGCGGGGAAGCGGGAGGGCCATCCCACCCTGGGGCCAACGTCCTGACTTTC.

V gene TRBV27 combines with J gene TRBJ2-2, with TRBD1 matching over 9 bases. This CDR3 is 15 amino acids long. The germline V gene has CDR1 MNHEY and CDR2 SMNVEV (reference sequence). The V segment lost 6 bases and the J segment 3 bases; nucleotides outside the gene matches: 5. The CDR3 is CASRRTGAYTGELFF. The CDR3 nucleotides read TGTGCCAGCAGAAGGACAGGGGCCTACACCGGGGAGCTGTTTTTT.

The CDR3 region has the DNA TGCAGCGTTGACAAGCAGGGCAGAAACTATGGCTACACCTTC. Protein sequence: CSVDKQGRNYGYTF. This chain connects TRBV29-1 to TRBJ1-2, with TRBD1 as a possible D gene (5 bases). This CDR3 has 14 residues. Trimming left V 3 bases short and J 2 bases short, with 13 bases between. Germline V gene lookup returns CDR1 SQVTM and CDR2 ANQGSEA.

The chain carries TRBV24-1 and TRBJ2-5; a weak D match, TRBD2 (6 bases). CDR1 and CDR2 from the germline V gene are KGHDR and SFDVKD. Deletions cut 5 bases from V and 1 base from J, with 13 bases between. This CDR3 is 15 amino acids long. The CDR3 loop reads CATSAEFGGQETQYF. The CDR3 region has the DNA TGTGCCACCAGTGCGGAATTCGGGGGCCAAGAGACCCAGTACTTC.

The rearrangement uses TRBV27 and TRBJ2-5; 15 bases are shared with TRBD2. The V segment lost 5 bases and the J segment 0 bases; nucleotides outside the gene matches: 4. This CDR3 spans 17 amino acids. Per germline, CDR1 MNHEY and CDR2 SMNVEV (reference sequence). The CDR3 loop reads CASSPGTSGGYQETQYF. The DNA of the CDR3 is TGTGCCAGCAGTCCGGGGACTAGCGGGGGGTACCAAGAGACCCAGTACTTC.

This chain uses TRBV30 with TRBJ2-7, with 8 bases that match TRBD2. From germline, CDR1 is GTSNPN and CDR2 SVGIG (reference sequence). The ends lost 3 bases at V and 6 bases at J; junction bases unmatched: 10. The CDR3 extends over 14 amino acids. CDR3 amino acids: CAWSGGAGVSEQYF. The CDR3 nucleotides read TGTGCCTGGAGCGGTGGAGCGGGAGTCTCCGAGCAGTACTTC.

This clone has a handful of counts. V gene TRBV19 combines with J gene TRBJ1-1; 8 positions match TRBD1. V was clipped by 6 bases and J by 11 bases; unmatched bases: 14. From germline, CDR1 is LNHDA and CDR2 SQIVND (reference sequence). The CDR3 has 14 amino acids. CDR3 nucleotides: TGTGCCAGTAGACCCGGACAGGGAGGTCGGGGTGCTTTCTTT. This translates into CASRPGQGGRGAFF.

The rearrangement links TRBV5-8 to TRBJ2-2; 8 bases match TRBD1. This CDR3 is 15 amino acids long. The J segment lost 4 bases and the V segment lost 4 bases, leaving 6 bases of the junction unmatched. The germline CDR1 and CDR2 sequences are SGHTS and YDEGEE. The CDR3 loop reads CASSPDRVPTGELFF. In DNA, the CDR3 is TGTGCCAGCAGCCCGGACAGGGTACCCACCGGGGAGCTGTTTTTT.

This clone was found once. The gene calls are TRBV5-1 and TRBJ1-3; 10 bases line up with TRBD1. V lost 3 bases, J lost 3 bases, and 9 bases stayed unmatched. CDR3 length equals 17 residues. CDR1 and CDR2 (germline): SGHRS, YFSETQ. CDR3 protein: CASSSFGQGDGGNTIYF. CDR3 coding DNA: TGCGCCAGCAGCTCATTCGGACAGGGGGACGGTGGAAACACCATATATTTT.

The rearrangement links TRBV2 to TRBJ1-5; D is ambiguous. This CDR3 contains 15 residues. Germline assignment: CDR1 SNHLY and CDR2 FYNNEI. The V gene lost 0 bases and the J gene lost 5 bases, with 11 bases spanning the gap. Here the CDR3 reads CASSEAQYRYQPQHF. CDR3 nucleotides: TGTGCCAGCAGTGAAGCACAATACCGATATCAGCCCCAGCATTTT.